This TCR beta chain appears in the sequencing data of a study of cytomegalovirus exposure and HLA in healthy donors. Study-wide findings and caveats: In vitro confirmation showed three CMV-associated chains to be CMV antigen specific. Most observed TCR sequences were rare, whereas some public TCRs were detected in many donors.

Trimming cost V 2 bases and J 6 bases; bases outside gene matches: 4. Germline V lookup: CDR1 MNHEY, CDR2 SMNVEV (reference sequence). CDR3 length: 14 residues. Generated by immunoSEQ multiplex PCR, the TCRdb table keeps only in-frame clones and is missing some. This table holds 240,000 or so clones, around 88% found once. Comments on this clone: Antigen unknown.

The validation cohort, a group of some 120 subjects, included the donors and was separate from the approximately 700-subject first cohort. Sequenced: PBMCs. J is TRBJ1-1 and V is TRBV27; TRBD1 aligns across 9 bases. The sequence came from a woman aged 30 to 39 in good health and CMV-seropositive. The CDR3 loop is CASSLGDRVAEAFF. CDR3 in DNA: TGTGCCAGCAGTTTAGGGGACAGGGTCGCTGAAGCTTTCTTT.